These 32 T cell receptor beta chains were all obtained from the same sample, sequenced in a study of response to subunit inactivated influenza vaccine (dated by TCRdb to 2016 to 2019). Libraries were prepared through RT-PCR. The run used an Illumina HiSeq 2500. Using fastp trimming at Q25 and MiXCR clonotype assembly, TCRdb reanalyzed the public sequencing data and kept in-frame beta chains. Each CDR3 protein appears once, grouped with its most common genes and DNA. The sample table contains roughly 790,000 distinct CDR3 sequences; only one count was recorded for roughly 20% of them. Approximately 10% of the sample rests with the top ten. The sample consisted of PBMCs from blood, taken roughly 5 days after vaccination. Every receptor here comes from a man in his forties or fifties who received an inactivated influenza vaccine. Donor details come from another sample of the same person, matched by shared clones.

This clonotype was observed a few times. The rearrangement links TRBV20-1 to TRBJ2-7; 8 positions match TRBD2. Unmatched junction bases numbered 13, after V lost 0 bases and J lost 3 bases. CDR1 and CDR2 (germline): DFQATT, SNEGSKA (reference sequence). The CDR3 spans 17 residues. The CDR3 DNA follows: TGCAGTGCTAGAGATCCCGATCTAGCGGGCAAAGTCTACGAGCAGTACTTC. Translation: CSARDPDLAGKVYEQYF.

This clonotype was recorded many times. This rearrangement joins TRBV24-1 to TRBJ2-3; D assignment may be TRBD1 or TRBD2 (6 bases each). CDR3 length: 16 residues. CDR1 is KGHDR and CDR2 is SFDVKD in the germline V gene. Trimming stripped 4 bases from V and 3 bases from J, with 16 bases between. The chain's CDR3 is CATSDPRGGNTDTQYF. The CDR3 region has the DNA TGTGCCACCAGTGACCCCAGGGGAGGTAATACAGATACGCAGTATTTT.

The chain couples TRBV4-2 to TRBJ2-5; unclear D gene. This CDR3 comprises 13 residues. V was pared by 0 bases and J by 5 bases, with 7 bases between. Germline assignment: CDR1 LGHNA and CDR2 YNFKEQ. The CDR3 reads CASSQDMAETQYF. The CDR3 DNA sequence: TGTGCCAGCAGCCAAGATATGGCGGAGACCCAGTACTTC.

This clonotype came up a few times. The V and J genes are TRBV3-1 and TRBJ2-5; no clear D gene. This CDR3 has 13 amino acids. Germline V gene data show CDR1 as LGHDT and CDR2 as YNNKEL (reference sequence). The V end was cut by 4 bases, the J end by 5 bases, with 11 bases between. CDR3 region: CASSPDPRETQYF. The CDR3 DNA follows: TGTGCCAGCAGCCCTGATCCACGGGAGACCCAGTACTTC.

The chain's CDR3 is CASSPDLAADTQYF. The CDR3 DNA is TGTGCCAGCAGCCCCGATTTGGCGGCAGATACGCAGTATTTT. The rearrangement joins TRBV7-9 to TRBJ2-3, with D unclear. V lost 5 bases, J lost 4 bases, and 13 bases lay in between. Germline CDR1 SEHNR, CDR2 FQNEAQ (reference sequence). CDR3 length: 14 residues.

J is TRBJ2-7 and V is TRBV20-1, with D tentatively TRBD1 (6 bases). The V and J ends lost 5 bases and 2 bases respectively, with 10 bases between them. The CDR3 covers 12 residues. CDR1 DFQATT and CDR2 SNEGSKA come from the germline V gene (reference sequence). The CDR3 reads CSASDRPYEQYF. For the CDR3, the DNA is TGCAGTGCTTCCGACAGGCCCTACGAGCAGTACTTC.

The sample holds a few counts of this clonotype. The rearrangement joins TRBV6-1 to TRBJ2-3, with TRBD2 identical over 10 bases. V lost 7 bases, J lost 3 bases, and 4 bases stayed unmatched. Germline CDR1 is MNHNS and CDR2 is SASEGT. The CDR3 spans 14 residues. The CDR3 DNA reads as TGTGCCAGCAAAAGCGGGGGGGCGACAGATACGCAGTATTTT. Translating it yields CASKSGGATDTQYF.

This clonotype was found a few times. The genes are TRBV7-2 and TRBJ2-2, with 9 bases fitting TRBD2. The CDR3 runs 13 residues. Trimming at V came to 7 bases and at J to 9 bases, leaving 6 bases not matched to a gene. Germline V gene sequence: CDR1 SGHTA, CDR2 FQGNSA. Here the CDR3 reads CASKGGGAWELFF. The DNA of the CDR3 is TGTGCCAGCAAGGGCGGGGGGGCCTGGGAGCTGTTTTTT.

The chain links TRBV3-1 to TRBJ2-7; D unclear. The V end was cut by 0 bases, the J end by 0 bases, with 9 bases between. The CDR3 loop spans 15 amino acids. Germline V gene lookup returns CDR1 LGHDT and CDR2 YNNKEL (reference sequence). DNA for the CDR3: TGTGCCAGCAGCCAAGATGGGGTAATCTCCTACGAGCAGTACTTC. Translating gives CASSQDGVISYEQYF.

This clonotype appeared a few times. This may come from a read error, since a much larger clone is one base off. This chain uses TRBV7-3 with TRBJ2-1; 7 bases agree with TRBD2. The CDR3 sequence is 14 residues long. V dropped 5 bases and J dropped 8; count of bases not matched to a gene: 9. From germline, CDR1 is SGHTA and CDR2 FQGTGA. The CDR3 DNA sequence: TGTGCCAGCAGCAAATGGACTAGGGTACATGAGCAGTTCTTC. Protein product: CASSKWTRVHEQFF.

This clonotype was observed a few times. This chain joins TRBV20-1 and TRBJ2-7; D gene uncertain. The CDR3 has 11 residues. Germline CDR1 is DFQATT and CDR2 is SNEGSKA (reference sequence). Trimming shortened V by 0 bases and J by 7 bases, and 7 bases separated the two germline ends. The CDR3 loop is CSARDGLEQYF. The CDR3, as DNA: TGCAGTGCTAGAGATGGGTTAGAGCAGTACTTC.

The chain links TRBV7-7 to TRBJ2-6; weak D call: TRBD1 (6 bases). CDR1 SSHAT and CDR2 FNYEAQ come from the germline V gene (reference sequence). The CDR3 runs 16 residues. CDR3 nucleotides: TGTGCTAGCGCGACCGGACAGAGCTCTGGGGCCAACGTCCTGACTTTC. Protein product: CASATGQSSGANVLTF.

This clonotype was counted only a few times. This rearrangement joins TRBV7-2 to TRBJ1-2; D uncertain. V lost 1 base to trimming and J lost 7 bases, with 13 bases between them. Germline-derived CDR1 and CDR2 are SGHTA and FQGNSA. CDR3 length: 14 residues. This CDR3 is CASSLDSIRGGYTF. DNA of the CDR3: TGTGCCAGCAGCTTAGACTCCATTCGAGGTGGCTACACCTTC.

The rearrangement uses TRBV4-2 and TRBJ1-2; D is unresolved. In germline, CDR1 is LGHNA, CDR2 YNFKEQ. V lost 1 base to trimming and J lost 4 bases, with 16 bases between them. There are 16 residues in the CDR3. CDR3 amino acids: CASSQGGLGMGYGYTF. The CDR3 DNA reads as TGTGCCAGCAGCCAAGGGGGTCTAGGGATGGGCTATGGCTACACCTTC.

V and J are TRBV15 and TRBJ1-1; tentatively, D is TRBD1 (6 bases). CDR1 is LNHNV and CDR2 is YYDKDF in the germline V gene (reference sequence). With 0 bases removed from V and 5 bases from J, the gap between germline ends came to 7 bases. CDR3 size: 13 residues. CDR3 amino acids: CATSRDRGTEAFF. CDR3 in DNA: TGTGCCACCAGCAGAGACAGGGGTACTGAAGCTTTCTTT.

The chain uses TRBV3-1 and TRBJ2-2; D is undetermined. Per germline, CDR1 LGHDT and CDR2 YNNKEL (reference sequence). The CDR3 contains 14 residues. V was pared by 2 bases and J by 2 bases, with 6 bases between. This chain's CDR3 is CASSQRVNTGELFF. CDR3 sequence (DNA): TGTGCCAGCAGCCAACGTGTAAACACCGGGGAGCTGTTTTTT.

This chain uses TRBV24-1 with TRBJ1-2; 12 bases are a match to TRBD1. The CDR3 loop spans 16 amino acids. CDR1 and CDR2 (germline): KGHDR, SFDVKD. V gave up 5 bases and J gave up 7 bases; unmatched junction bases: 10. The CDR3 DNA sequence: TGTGCCACCAGTGCCATCCCGGGACAGGGGGCGGGTGGCTACACCTTC. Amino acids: CATSAIPGQGAGGYTF.

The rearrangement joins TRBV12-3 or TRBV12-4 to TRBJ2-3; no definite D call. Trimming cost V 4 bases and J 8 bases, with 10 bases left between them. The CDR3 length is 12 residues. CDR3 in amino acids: CASSSRIGTQYF. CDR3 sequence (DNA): TGTGCCAGCAGTTCCCGAATAGGTACGCAGTATTTT.

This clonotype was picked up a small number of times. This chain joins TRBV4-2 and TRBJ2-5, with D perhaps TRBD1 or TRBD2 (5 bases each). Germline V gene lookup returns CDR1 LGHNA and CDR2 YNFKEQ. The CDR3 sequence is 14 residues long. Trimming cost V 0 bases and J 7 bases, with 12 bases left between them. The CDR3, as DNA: TGTGCCAGCAGCCAAGAAGGGGACCTCGGGACCCAGTACTTC. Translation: CASSQEGDLGTQYF.

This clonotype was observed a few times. CDR3 sequence reads: CSAMVGEAYEQYF. As DNA, the CDR3 is TGCAGTGCGATGGTGGGAGAGGCGTACGAGCAGTACTTC. V and J are TRBV20-1 and TRBJ2-7; weak D call: TRBD2 (5 bases). V lost 6 bases and J 4 bases, leaving 16 bases between the germline ends. The CDR3 has 13 amino acids. Germline loops: CDR1 DFQATT, CDR2 SNEGSKA (reference sequence).

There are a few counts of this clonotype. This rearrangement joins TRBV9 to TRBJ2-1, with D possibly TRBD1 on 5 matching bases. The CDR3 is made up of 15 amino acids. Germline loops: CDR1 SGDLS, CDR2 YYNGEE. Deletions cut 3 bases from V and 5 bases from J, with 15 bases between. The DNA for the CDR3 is TGTGCCAGCAGCGGGGGCCTGAGGCTGGACAATGAGCAGTTCTTC. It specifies CASSGGLRLDNEQFF.

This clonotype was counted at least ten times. CDR3 in amino acids: CASSLRTISTDTQYF. The CDR3 coding sequence is TGTGCCAGCAGCCTCCGGACGATTAGCACAGATACGCAGTATTTT. The genes are TRBV11-1 and TRBJ2-3; D unresolved. V shed 5 bases and J shed 0 bases, with 12 bases lying between them. The CDR3 spans 15 residues. From germline, CDR1 is SGHAT and CDR2 FQDESV (reference sequence).

CDR3 bases: TGCGCCAGCAGCTTGGCCTCAGGGGACACCGGGGAGCTGTTTTTT. Protein product: CASSLASGDTGELFF. The rearrangement joins TRBV5-1 to TRBJ2-2; tentatively, D is TRBD1 (6 bases). CDR1 and CDR2 (germline): SGHRS, YFSETQ. CDR3 length: 15 residues. Trimming took off 0 bases at V and 3 bases at J, with 9 bases between the two ends.

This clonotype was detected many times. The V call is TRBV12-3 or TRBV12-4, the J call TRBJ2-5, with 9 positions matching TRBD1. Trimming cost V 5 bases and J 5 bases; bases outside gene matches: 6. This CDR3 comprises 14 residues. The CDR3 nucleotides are TGTGCCAGCAGTCCGGGACAGGGAGTGGAGACCCAGTACTTC. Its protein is CASSPGQGVETQYF.

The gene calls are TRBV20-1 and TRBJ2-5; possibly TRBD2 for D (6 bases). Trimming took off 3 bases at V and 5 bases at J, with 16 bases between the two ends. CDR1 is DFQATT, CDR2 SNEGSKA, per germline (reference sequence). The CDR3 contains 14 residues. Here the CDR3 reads CSASQTSYIETQYF. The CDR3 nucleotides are TGCAGTGCTAGCCAGACTAGTTATATTGAGACCCAGTACTTC.

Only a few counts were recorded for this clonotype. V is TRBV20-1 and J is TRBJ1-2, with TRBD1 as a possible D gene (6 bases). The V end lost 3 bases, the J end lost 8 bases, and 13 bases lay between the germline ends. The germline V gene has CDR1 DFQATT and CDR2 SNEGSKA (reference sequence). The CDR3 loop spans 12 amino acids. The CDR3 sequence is CSARSGAGGYTF. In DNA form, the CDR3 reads TGCAGTGCTAGGTCGGGGGCTGGGGGCTACACCTTC.

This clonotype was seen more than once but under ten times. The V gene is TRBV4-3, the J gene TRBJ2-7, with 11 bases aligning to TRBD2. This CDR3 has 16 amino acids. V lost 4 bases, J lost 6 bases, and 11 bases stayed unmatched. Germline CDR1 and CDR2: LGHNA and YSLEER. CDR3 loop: CASSRRTGLAGGEQYF. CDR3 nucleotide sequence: TGCGCCAGCAGCCGACGGACTGGGCTAGCGGGGGGCGAGCAGTACTTC.

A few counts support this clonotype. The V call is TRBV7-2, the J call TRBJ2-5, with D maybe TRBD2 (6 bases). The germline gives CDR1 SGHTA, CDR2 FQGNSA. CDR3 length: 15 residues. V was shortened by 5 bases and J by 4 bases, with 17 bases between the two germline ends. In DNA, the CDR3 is TGTGCCAGCAGCCCTCAATTGGGGGGTTCAGAGACCCAGTACTTC. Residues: CASSPQLGGSETQYF.

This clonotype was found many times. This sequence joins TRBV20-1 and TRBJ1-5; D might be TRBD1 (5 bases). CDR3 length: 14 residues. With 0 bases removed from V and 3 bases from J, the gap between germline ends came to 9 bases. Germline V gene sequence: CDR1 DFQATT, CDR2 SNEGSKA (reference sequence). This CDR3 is CSARDSGPNQPQHF. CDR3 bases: TGCAGTGCTAGAGATTCAGGGCCCAATCAGCCCCAGCATTTT.

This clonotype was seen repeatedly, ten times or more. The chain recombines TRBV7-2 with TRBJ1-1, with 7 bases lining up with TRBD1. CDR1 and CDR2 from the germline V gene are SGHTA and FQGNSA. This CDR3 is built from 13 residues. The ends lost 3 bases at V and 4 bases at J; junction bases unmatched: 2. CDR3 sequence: CASSFAGGTEAFF. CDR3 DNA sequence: TGTGCCAGCAGCTTTGCAGGGGGCACTGAAGCTTTCTTT. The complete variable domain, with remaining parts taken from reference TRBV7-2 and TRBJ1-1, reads GAGVSQSPSNKVTEKGKDVELRCDPISGHTALYWYRQSLGQGLEFLIYFQGNSAPDKSGLPSDRFSAERTGGSVSTLTIQRTQQEDSAVYLCASSFAGGTEAFFGQGTRLTVV.

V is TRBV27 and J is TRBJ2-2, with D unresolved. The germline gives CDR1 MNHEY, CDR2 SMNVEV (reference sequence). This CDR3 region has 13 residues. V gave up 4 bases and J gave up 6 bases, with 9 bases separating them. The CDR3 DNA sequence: TGTGCCAGCAGTTGGTCCCGGGCCGGGGAGCTGTTTTTT. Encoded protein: CASSWSRAGELFF.

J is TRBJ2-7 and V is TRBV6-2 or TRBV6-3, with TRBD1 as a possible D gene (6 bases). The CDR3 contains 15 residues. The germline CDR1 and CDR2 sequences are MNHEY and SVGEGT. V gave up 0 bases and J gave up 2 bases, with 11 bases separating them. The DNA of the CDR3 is TGTGCCAGCAGTTACTCGGAGGACAGTACCTACGAGCAGTACTTC. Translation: CASSYSEDSTYEQYF.